The present TCR beta chain was sequenced within a study of T cell repertoires in cytomegalovirus infection. At the level of the study: The authors used CMV epitopes that were HLA-C-restricted (recently identified) and HLA-B-restricted (well studied). Public TCR beta signatures provided an indication of both CMV infection and a matching HLA type.

Study results and caveats: Cumulative frequency (of public TCR beta family members) identified carriers of CMV plus the relevant HLA. Dominating the ex vivo response were TCR beta clonotypes that were CMV-specific and HLA-C-restricted.

Trimming removed 1 base from V and 6 bases from J; junction bases left unmatched: 14. The CDR3 covers 17 residues. The germline V gene encodes CDR1 SGHVS and CDR2 FNYEAQ. TCRdb redid the calling of the reads with MiXCR, one entry per CDR3 protein. The sample yields about 52,000 distinct CDR3 sequences, about 20% seen once. A few counts support this clonotype. Its target is unknown. The source was CD8+ T cells from cultured PBMCs, collected from culture after CMV antigen stimulation. This chain uses TRBV7-6 with TRBJ1-2; TRBD1 aligns across 7 bases. The TCR comes from a human donor in good health (CMV status not recorded). Some clones in this sample may be carry-over from other donors' samples. In nucleotides, the CDR3 is TGTGCCAGCAGCTTAGGGGCAGGGGGTCTACAGTGGAATGGCTACACCTTC. This sequence encodes CASSLGAGGLQWNGYTF. The whole variable domain, remainder taken from reference TRBV7-6 and TRBJ1-2, is GAGVSQSPRYKVTKRGQDVALRCDPISGHVSLYWYRQALGQGPEFLTYFNYEAQQDKSGLPNDRFSAERPEGSISTLTIQRTEQRDSAMYRCASSLGAGGLQWNGYTFGSGTRLTVV.